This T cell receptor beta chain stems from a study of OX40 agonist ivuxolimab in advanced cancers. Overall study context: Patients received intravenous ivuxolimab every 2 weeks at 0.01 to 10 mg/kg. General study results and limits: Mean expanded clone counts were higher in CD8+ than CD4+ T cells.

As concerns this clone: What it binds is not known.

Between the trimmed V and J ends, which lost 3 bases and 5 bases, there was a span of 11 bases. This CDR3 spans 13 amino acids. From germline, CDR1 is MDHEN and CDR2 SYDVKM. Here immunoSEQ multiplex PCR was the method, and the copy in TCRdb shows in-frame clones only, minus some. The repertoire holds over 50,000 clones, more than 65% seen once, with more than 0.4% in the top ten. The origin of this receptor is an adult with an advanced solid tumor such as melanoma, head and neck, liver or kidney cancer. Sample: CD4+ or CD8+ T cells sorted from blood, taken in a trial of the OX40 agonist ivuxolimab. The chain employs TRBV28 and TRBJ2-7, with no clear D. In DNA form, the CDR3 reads TGTGCCAGCAGTTTCCCCGCCCGGAACGAGCAGTACTTC. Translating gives CASSFPARNEQYF. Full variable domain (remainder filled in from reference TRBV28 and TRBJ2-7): DVKVTQSSRYLVKRTGEKVFLECVQDMDHENMFWYRQDPGLGLRLIYFSYDVKMKEKGDIPEGYSVSREKKERFSLILESASTNQTSMYLCASSFPARNEQYFGPGTRLTVT.